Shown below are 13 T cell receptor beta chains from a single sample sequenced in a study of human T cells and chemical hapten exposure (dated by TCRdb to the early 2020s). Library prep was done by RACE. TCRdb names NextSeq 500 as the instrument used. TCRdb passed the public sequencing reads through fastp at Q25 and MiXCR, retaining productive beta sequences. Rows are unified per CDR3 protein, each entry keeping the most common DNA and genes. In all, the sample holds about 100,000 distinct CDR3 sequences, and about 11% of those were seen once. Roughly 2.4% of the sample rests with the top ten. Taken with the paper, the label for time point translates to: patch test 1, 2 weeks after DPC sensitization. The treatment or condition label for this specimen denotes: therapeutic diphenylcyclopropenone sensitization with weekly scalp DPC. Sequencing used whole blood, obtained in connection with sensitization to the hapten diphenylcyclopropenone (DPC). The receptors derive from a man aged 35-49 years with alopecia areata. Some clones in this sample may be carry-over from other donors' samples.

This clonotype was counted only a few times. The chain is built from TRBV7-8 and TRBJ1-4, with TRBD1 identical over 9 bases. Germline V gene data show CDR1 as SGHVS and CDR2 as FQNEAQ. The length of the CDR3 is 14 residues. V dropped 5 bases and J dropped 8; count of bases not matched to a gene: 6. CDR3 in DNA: TGTGCCAGCAGCCGGTCGGACAGGGGCGAAAAACTGTTTTTT. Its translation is CASSRSDRGEKLFF.

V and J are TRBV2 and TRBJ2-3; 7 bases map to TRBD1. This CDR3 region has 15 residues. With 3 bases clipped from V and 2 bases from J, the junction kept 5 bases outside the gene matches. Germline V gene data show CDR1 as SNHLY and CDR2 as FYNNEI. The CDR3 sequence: CASSEWDRVTDTQYF. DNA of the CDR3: TGTGCCAGCAGTGAGTGGGACAGAGTCACAGATACGCAGTATTTT.

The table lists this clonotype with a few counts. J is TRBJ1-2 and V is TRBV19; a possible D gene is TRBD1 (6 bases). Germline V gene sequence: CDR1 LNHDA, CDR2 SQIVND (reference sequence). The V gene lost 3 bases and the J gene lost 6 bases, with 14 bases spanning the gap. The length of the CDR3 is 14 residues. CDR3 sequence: CASSMLPGADGYTF. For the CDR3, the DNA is TGTGCCAGTAGTATGCTTCCGGGGGCGGATGGCTACACCTTC.

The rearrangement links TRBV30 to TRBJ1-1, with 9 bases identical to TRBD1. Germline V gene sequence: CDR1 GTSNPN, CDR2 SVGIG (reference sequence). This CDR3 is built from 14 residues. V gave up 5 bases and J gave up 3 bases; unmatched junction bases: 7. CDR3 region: CAWGGQGRDTEAFF. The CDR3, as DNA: TGTGCCTGGGGGGGACAGGGAAGAGACACTGAAGCTTTCTTT.

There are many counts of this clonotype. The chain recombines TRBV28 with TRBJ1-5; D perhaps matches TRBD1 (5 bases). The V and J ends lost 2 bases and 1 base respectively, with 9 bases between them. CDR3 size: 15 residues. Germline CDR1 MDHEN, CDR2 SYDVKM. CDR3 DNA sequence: TGTGCCAGCAGTTTAGGGGGACCGAGCAATCAGCCCCAGCATTTT. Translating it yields CASSLGGPSNQPQHF.

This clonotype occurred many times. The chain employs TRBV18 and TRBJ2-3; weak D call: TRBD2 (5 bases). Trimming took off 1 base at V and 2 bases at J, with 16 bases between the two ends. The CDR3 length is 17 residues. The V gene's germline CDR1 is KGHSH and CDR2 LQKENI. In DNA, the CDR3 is TGTGCCAGCTCACCACTGGAAGGGAGTGGTTTCACAGATACGCAGTATTTT. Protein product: CASSPLEGSGFTDTQYF.

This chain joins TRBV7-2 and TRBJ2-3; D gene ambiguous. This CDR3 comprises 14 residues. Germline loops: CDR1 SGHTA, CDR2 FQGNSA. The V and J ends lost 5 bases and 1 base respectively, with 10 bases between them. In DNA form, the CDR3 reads TGTGCCAGCAGCCCTCAAAGCGGCACAGATACGCAGTATTTT. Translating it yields CASSPQSGTDTQYF. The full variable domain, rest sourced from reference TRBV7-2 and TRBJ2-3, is GAGVSQSPSNKVTEKGKDVELRCDPISGHTALYWYRQSLGQGLEFLIYFQGNSAPDKSGLPSDRFSAERTGGSVSTLTIQRTQQEDSAVYLCASSPQSGTDTQYFGPGTRLTVL.

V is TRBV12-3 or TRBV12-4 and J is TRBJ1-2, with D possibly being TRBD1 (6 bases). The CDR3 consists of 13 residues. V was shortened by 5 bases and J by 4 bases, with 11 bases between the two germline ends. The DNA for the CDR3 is TGTGCCAGCAGTAACAGGGAGGCCTATGGCTACACCTTC. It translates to CASSNREAYGYTF.

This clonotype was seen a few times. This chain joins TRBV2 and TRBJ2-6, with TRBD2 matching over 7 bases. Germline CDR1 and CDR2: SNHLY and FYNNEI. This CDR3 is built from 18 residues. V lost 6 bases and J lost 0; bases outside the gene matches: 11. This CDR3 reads CASSREANANSGANVLTF. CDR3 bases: TGTGCCAGCAGCCGGGAGGCTAATGCAAACTCTGGGGCCAACGTCCTGACTTTC.

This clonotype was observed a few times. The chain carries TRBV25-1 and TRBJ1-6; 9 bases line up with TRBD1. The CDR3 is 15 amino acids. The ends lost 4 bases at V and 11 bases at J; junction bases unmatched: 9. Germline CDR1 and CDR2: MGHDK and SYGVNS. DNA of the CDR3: TGTGCCAGCAGTGGCCGGGACAGGGAGCATGCACCCCTCCACTTT. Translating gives CASSGRDREHAPLHF.

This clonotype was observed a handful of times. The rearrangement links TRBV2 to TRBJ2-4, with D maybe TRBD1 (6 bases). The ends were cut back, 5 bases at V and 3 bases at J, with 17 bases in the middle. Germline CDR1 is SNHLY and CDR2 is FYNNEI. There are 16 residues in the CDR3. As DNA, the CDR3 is TGTGCCAGCAGTCAGGATGATGGACAGATCAAAAACATTCAGTACTTC. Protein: CASSQDDGQIKNIQYF.

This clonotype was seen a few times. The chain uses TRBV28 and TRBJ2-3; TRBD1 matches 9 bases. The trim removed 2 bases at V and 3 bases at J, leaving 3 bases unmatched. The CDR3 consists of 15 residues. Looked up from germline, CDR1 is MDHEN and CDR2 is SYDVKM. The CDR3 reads CASSLTGQGTDTQYF. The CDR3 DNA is TGTGCCAGCAGTTTAACGGGACAGGGAACAGATACGCAGTATTTT.

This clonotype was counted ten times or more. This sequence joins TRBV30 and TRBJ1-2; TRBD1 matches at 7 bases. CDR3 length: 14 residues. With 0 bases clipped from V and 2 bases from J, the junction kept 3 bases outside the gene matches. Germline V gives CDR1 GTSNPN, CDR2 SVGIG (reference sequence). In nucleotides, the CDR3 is TGTGCCTGGAGTGTAGACAGGGCAAACTATGGCTACACCTTC. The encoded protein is CAWSVDRANYGYTF.